Below, one T cell receptor (beta chain) is given with its context. The sample belongs to a study of shared clonotypes between healthy human individuals. Naive CD8 isolation took CD45RO-negative cells positively selected for CCR7 and excluded terminally differentiated effector memory CD45RA+ cells. Germline-derived CDR1 and CDR2 are MGHDK and SYGVNS. This CDR3 is 16 amino acids long. Generated by immunoSEQ multiplex PCR, the TCRdb table keeps only in-frame clones and is missing some. The sample carries more than 2 million clones, just under 95% recorded once. The material sequenced was naive CD8+ T cells from PBMCs. The receptor was isolated from a man aged 18 to 35 in good health. Some clones in this sample may be carry-over from other donors' samples. The V gene is TRBV25-1, the J gene TRBJ2-5, with a weak D call TRBD1 (8 bases). TRBJ2-7 matches the DNA end more closely, so the J call is doubtful. CDR3: CASSEFETGEGLEQYF. CDR3 DNA: TGTGCCAGCAGTGAATTTGAGACAGGGGAGGGGCTCGAGCAGTACTTC.